A single sample gave rise to the 19 T cell receptor beta chains below, sequenced in a study of blood T cell repertoires in COVID-19. The method was immunoSEQ multiplex PCR; TCRdb's version includes in-frame clones alone and lacks a portion of them. Here the sample spans some 250,000 clones, roughly 80% being singletons. Sequencing was carried out using peripheral blood. These receptors came from a woman younger than 35 with acute or convalescent COVID-19.

The chain combines TRBV7-3 with TRBJ1-1; tentative D call: TRBD1 (6 bases). The V end was cut by 7 bases, the J end by 4 bases, with 16 bases between. Germline V CDR1 and CDR2: SGHTA, FQGTGA. This CDR3 region has 14 residues. The CDR3 region has the DNA TGTGCCAGCAAGTCAGGGGCCGGATCCACTGAAGCTTTCTTT. It yields the protein CASKSGAGSTEAFF.

The gene calls are TRBV2 and TRBJ1-5; 9 bases are shared with TRBD1. The CDR3 loop spans 17 amino acids. V lost 0 bases and J lost 2; bases outside the gene matches: 5. Germline lookup yields CDR1 SNHLY and CDR2 FYNNEI. The CDR3 DNA reads as TGTGCCAGCAGTGAAGCGCTTAGGACAGGGGGCAATCAGCCCCAGCATTTT. Its translation: CASSEALRTGGNQPQHF.

Only one count was recorded for this clone. The chain uses TRBV24-1 and TRBJ2-1, with 13 positions matching TRBD2. The V and J ends lost 0 bases and 8 bases, in that order; junction bases with no gene match: 3. The CDR3 is 16 residues long. CDR1 and CDR2 from the germline V gene are KGHDR and SFDVKD. The CDR3 nucleotides are TGTGCCACCAGTGATTTGACTAGCGGGAGGGGCTATGAGCAGTTCTTC. Its translation: CATSDLTSGRGYEQFF.

The genes are TRBV6-1 and TRBJ2-7; no clear D. The CDR3 spans 15 residues. V gave up 2 bases and J gave up 4 bases, with 15 bases separating them. Germline lookup yields CDR1 MNHNS and CDR2 SASEGT. CDR3 bases: TGTGCCAGCAGTGAATTTCCAGCTGCAGGTTACGAGCAGTACTTC. This codes for CASSEFPAAGYEQYF.

A single count supports this clone. The chain is built from TRBV6-2 or TRBV6-3 and TRBJ1-5, with 8 nucleotides matching TRBD1. Trimming cost V 6 bases and J 6 bases; bases outside gene matches: 7. The CDR3 consists of 14 residues. Looked up from germline, CDR1 is MNHEY and CDR2 is SVGEGT. CDR3 loop: CASSLTGGSQPQHF. The CDR3 DNA reads TGTGCCAGCAGCCTTACAGGGGGAAGTCAGCCCCAGCATTTT.

The chain links TRBV11-3 to TRBJ2-1, with TRBD2 matching over 8 bases. Germline CDR1 is SGHNT and CDR2 is YENEEA. J lost 7 bases, V lost 5 bases, and 13 bases had no gene match. The length of the CDR3 is 16 residues. The CDR3 loop is CASSPRDGGGLNEQFF. DNA of the CDR3: TGTGCCAGCAGCCCCCGGGACGGGGGGGGCCTAAATGAGCAGTTCTTC.

The J gene is TRBJ2-7, the V gene TRBV19, with 7 bases fitting TRBD1. Trimming removed 3 bases from V and 6 bases from J; junction bases left unmatched: 17. The CDR3 totals 17 residues. Germline V gene sequence: CDR1 LNHDA, CDR2 SQIVND (reference sequence). In DNA form, the CDR3 reads TGTGCCAGTAGTATTAGTGTGGTGGGGGACAGTCGTCGCGAGCAGTACTTC. Translating gives CASSISVVGDSRREQYF.

The V call is TRBV5-4, the J call TRBJ2-2; 9 nucleotides match TRBD2. Per germline, CDR1 SGHNT and CDR2 YYREEE (reference sequence). The CDR3 is 17 residues long. Trimming at V came to 3 bases and at J to 4 bases, leaving 10 bases not matched to a gene. CDR3 sequence: CASSSASGRSGTGELFF. CDR3 DNA sequence: TGTGCCAGCAGCTCGGCGAGCGGGAGGTCGGGCACCGGGGAGCTGTTTTTT.

The J gene is TRBJ2-3, the V gene TRBV6-4, with 7 bases aligning to TRBD2. The CDR3 has 15 residues. V dropped 5 bases and J dropped 2; count of bases not matched to a gene: 7. CDR1 is MRHNA and CDR2 is SNTAGT in the germline V gene. The DNA of the CDR3 is TGTGCCAGCAGTATCACTAGCGATGTCACAGATACGCAGTATTTT. Translating gives CASSITSDVTDTQYF.

The chain combines TRBV2 with TRBJ1-2; D call uncertain. CDR3 length: 13 residues. Trimming cost V 3 bases and J 4 bases, with 9 bases left between them. Germline CDR1 is SNHLY and CDR2 is FYNNEI. The CDR3 coding sequence is TGTGCCAGCAGTGATGGCGGGTTCTATGGCTACACCTTC. Its translation: CASSDGGFYGYTF. Variable domain in full (rest from reference TRBV2 and TRBJ1-2): EPEVTQTPSHQVTQMGQEVILRCVPISNHLYFYWYRQILGQKVEFLVSFYNNEISEKSEIFDDQFSVERPDGSNFTLKIRSTKLEDSAMYFCASSDGGFYGYTFGSGTRLTVV.

This sequence joins TRBV6-1 and TRBJ1-5, with 9 bases that match TRBD1. Trimming at V came to 6 bases and at J to 2 bases, leaving 8 bases not matched to a gene. The CDR3 has 16 amino acids. Germline CDR1 MNHNS, CDR2 SASEGT. DNA of the CDR3: TGTGCCAGCAGGGAACAGGGGGCGGTAGGCAATCAGCCCCAGCATTTT. Residues: CASREQGAVGNQPQHF.

The chain uses TRBV3-1 (or the pseudogene TRBV3-2) and TRBJ1-2; a weak D match, TRBD1 (6 bases). CDR1 LGHDT and CDR2 YNNKEL come from the germline V gene (reference sequence). V lost 3 bases and J lost 8, with 10 bases in between. This CDR3 region has 12 residues. The CDR3 bases are TGTGCCAGCAGCCAGGGGGCGTACGGCTACACCTTC. Translation gives CASSQGAYGYTF.

Remarks on this clone: Other DNA sequences in this sample translate to the same CDR3. CDR3 amino acids: CSVEVQGRAYGYTF. CDR3 sequence (DNA): TGCAGCGTTGAGGTACAGGGTAGAGCGTATGGCTACACCTTC. The gene calls are TRBV29-1 and TRBJ1-2; the D gene is possibly TRBD1 (6 bases). CDR3 length: 14 amino acids. The V end lost 3 bases, the J end lost 5 bases, and 16 bases lay between the germline ends. CDR1 is SQVTM and CDR2 is ANQGSEA in the germline V gene.

The V gene is TRBV27, the J gene TRBJ2-3; 7 positions match TRBD2. The CDR3 is 15 residues long. Germline V lookup: CDR1 MNHEY, CDR2 SMNVEV (reference sequence). V shed 3 bases, J shed 5 bases, and the junction held 8 bases outside the gene matches. CDR3 sequence: CASSLRGLMRDTQYF. In nucleotides, the CDR3 is TGTGCCAGCAGTTTGAGGGGACTAATGAGAGATACGCAGTATTTT.

In regard to this clone: This sample includes further DNA sequences coding for the same CDR3. The CDR3 nucleotides read TGTGCCAGCAGTCCGGGATACGAGCAGTACTTC. Protein: CASSPGYEQYF. The V call is TRBV28, the J call TRBJ2-7; possibly TRBD2 for D (5 bases). Germline loops: CDR1 MDHEN, CDR2 SYDVKM. The CDR3 is 11 amino acids. The germline V and J ends were trimmed by 5 bases and 4 bases, with 6 bases remaining between them.

V is TRBV6-4 and J is TRBJ2-7; perhaps TRBD2 as D (5 bases). The CDR3 sequence is 13 residues long. Trimming stripped 3 bases from V and 8 bases from J, with 14 bases between. CDR1 is MRHNA, CDR2 SNTAGT, per germline. CDR3 in amino acids: CASSESGSTKQYF. CDR3 sequence (DNA): TGTGCCAGCAGTGAATCGGGATCTACGAAGCAGTACTTC.

About this clone itself: The identical CDR3 is also encoded by other nucleotide sequences in the sample. The chain joins TRBV2 to TRBJ1-1, with 8 bases identical to TRBD1. With V trimmed by 0 bases and J by 1 base, 7 bases remained unmatched. Germline V lookup: CDR1 SNHLY, CDR2 FYNNEI. The CDR3 loop spans 17 amino acids. The CDR3 coding sequence is TGTGCCAGCAGTGAAGCGCTTGGGACAGGACCGAACACTGAAGCTTTCTTT. This sequence encodes CASSEALGTGPNTEAFF.

Here the CDR3 reads CASSYPRAGGGGEQFF. As DNA, the CDR3 is TGTGCCAGCAGTTATCCCCGCGCGGGAGGGGGTGGTGAGCAGTTCTTC. The rearrangement links TRBV6-2 or TRBV6-3 to TRBJ2-1; 9 bases map to TRBD2. Germline CDR1 is MNHEY and CDR2 is SVGEGT. The length of the CDR3 is 16 residues. V was pared by 3 bases and J by 9 bases, with 12 bases of the junction left unmatched.

V gene TRBV27 combines with J gene TRBJ1-4; D perhaps matches TRBD1 (5 bases). The CDR3 spans 13 residues. The V gene's germline CDR1 is MNHEY and CDR2 SMNVEV (reference sequence). With 6 bases removed from V and 7 bases from J, the gap between germline ends came to 12 bases. This CDR3 reads CASSWGGSEKLFF. In DNA, the CDR3 is TGTGCCAGCAGCTGGGGGGGGAGTGAAAAACTGTTTTTT. The full variable domain, completed using reference TRBV27 and TRBJ1-4, is EAQVTQNPRYLITVTGKKLTVTCSQNMNHEYMSWYRQDPGLGLRQIYYSMNVEVTDKGDVPEGYKVSRKEKRNFPLILESPSPNQTSLYFCASSWGGSEKLFFGSGTQLSVL.